The clone carrying this T cell receptor beta chain showed up just once. This CDR3 region has 17 residues. Trimming took 1 base from V and 0 from J; bases not matched to a gene: 7. The germline V gene has CDR1 SGHRS and CDR2 YFSETQ. Authors' analysis steps: Amplification with reference gene primers provided the estimates of nucleated cell counts. Generated by immunoSEQ multiplex PCR, the TCRdb table keeps only in-frame clones and is missing some. V and J calls and clone size follow that table, whereas D and trimming were derived from the DNA. The table includes about 400,000 clones, around 86% detected once. This entry belongs to a study of blood T cell repertoires in COVID-19. Study-wide context: Collection of acute and convalescent COVID-19 samples took place in the United States, Italy and Spain. The analysed material was cDNA or gDNA that came from T cells, B-cell-depleted T cells, or PBMCs.

This receptor was identified in a woman in her 30s with active or convalescent COVID-19. Material: peripheral blood. The chain uses TRBV5-1 and TRBJ2-3; 8 bases agree with TRBD2. Written as DNA, the CDR3 is TGCGCCAGCAGCTTGACGGGAGGGGGGGCGAGCACAGATACGCAGTATTTT. Translated: CASSLTGGGASTDTQYF.